This T cell receptor beta chain derives from a study of radiotherapy plus CTLA-4 blockade in lung cancer (dated by TCRdb to 2016 to 2019). For the wider study: Among the enrolled patients, around 17% had an objective response, and 25% to 40% reached disease control. On the study overall, not on this receptor specifically: The strongest predictors of response were reported to be early dynamic shifts in blood T cell clones along with a rise in serum interferon-beta following radiation. After treatment with radiotherapy and ipilimumab, TCR clones that came from tumors expanded in the peripheral blood.

The study tested focal radiation therapy combined with CTLA-4 blockade (ipilimumab) in patients with chemo-refractory metastatic non-small-cell lung cancer. Points on this clone: The specificity of this receptor is unknown. Within one base of it there is no much larger clone, and no base qualities were kept.

Library generation was performed with the immunoSEQ multiplex PCR assay. Imported from immuneACCESS, the table was reduced by TCRdb to in-frame sequences with V and J called. These copies leave out some clones; in studies compared against another copy, an unresolved V gene accounts for under half, and the cause of the remainder is not known. The sample records some 50,000 clones, about four fifths of which are singletons. 4% to 5% of the sample belongs to the ten largest clones. The CDR3 runs 17 residues from the cysteine to the phenylalanine. This entry keeps only the CDR3 DNA: 51 bases, framed from base 1. The germline V gene gives CDR1 as SGHRS and CDR2 as YFSETQ. The germline V and J ends show losses of 2 bases and 7 bases respectively, and no gene match explains 15 bases of the junction.

Recombination joined TRBV5-1 with TRBJ1-2, and 9 junction bases match TRBD1. The specimen comprised peripheral blood, sampled from a patient treated with radiotherapy plus ipilimumab. This receptor was obtained from a human donor with non-small cell lung cancer whose response to radiotherapy plus ipilimumab could not be evaluated. The sequenced DNA is TGCGCCAGCAGCTTTATGGACTTACAGGGGGCTGGGTTTGGCTACACCTTC. It specifies CASSFMDLQGAGFGYTF.